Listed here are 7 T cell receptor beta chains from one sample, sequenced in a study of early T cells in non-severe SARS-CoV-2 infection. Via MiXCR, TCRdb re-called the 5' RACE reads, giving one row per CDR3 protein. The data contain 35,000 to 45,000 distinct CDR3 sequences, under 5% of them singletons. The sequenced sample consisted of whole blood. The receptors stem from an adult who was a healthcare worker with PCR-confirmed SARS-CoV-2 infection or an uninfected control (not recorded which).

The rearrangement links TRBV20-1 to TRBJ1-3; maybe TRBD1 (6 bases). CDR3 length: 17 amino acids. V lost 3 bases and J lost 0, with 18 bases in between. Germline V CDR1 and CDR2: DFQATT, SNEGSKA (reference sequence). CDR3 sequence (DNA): TGCAGTGCTAGGGACTCCGGTGGGGGCCTCTCTGGAAACACCATATATTTT. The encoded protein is CSARDSGGGLSGNTIYF.

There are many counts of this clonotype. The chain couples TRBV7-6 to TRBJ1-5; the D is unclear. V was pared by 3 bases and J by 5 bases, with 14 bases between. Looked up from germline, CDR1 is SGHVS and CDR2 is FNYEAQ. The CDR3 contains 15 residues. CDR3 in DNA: TGTGCCAGCAGCTTGGGTCGAAAGGATCATCAGCCCCAGCATTTT. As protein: CASSLGRKDHQPQHF.

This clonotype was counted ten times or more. This CDR3 reads CASSDLSTGFFEAFF. For the CDR3, the DNA is TGTGCCAGCAGCGACCTTTCGACAGGGTTTTTTGAAGCTTTCTTT. The chain employs TRBV5-5 and TRBJ1-1; 7 nucleotides line up with TRBD1. The CDR3 length is 15 residues. The J segment lost 7 bases and the V segment lost 4 bases, leaving 13 bases of the junction unmatched. The V gene's germline CDR1 is SGHKS and CDR2 YYEKEE (reference sequence).

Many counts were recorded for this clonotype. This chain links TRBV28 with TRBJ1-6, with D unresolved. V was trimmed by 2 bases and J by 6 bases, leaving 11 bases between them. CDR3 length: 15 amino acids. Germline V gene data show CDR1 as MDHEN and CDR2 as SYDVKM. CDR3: CASSLMTSPNSPLHF. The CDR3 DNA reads TGTGCCAGCAGTTTAATGACCTCTCCTAATTCACCCCTCCACTTT.

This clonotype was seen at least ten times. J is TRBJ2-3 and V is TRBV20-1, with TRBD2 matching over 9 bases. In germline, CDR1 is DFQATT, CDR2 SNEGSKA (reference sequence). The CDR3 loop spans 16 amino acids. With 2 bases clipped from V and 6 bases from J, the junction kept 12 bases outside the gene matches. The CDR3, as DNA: TGCAGTGCTAGAAACCCTATAGCGGGAGAATCGGATACGCAGTATTTT. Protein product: CSARNPIAGESDTQYF.

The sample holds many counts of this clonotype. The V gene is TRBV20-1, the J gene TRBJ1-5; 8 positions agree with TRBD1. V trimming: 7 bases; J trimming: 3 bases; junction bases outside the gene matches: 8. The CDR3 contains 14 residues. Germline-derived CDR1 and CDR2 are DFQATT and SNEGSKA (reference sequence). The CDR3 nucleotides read TGCAGTGTTAGCAGGGGACAGGCCAATCAGCCCCAGCATTTT. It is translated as CSVSRGQANQPQHF.

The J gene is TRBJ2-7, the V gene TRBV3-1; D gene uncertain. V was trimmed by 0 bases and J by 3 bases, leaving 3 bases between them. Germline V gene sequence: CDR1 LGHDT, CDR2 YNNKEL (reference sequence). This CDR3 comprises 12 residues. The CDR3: CASSQDDYEQYF. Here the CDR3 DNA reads TGTGCCAGCAGCCAAGACGACTACGAGCAGTACTTC.